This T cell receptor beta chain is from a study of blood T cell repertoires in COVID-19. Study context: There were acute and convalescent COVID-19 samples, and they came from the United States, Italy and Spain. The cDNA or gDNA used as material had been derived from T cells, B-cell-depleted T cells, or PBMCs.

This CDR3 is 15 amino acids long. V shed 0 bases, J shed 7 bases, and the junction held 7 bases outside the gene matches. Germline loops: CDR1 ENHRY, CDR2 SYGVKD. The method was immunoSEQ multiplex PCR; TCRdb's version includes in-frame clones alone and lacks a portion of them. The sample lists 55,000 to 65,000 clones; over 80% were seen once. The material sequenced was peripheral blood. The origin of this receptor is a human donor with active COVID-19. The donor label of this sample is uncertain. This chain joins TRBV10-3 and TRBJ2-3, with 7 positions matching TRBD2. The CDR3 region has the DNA TGTGCCATCAGTGAGTCGGGAGGGCAGATGCATACGCAGTATTTT. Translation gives CAISESGGQMHTQYF.